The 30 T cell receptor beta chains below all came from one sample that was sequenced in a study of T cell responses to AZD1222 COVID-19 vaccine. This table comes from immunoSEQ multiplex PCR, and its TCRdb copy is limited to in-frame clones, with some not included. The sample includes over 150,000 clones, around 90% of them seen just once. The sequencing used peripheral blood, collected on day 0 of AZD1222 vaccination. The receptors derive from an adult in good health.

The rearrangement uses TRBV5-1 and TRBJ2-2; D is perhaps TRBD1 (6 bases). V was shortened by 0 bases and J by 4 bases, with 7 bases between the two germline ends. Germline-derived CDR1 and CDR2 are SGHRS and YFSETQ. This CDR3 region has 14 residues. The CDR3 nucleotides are TGCGCCAGCAGCTTGGGACAGGTCACCGGGGAGCTGTTTTTT. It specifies CASSLGQVTGELFF.

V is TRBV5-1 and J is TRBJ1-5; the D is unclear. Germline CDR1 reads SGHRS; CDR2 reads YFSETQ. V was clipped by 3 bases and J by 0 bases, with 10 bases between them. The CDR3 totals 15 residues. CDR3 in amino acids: CASSSVPGSNQPQHF. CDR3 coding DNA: TGCGCCAGCAGCTCCGTCCCGGGTAGCAATCAGCCCCAGCATTTT.

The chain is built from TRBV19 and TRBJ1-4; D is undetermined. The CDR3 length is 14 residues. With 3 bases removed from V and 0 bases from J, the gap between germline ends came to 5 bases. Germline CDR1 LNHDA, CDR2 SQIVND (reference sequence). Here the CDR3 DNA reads TGTGCCAGTAGTATGCTGACAACTAATGAAAAACTGTTTTTT. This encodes CASSMLTTNEKLFF.

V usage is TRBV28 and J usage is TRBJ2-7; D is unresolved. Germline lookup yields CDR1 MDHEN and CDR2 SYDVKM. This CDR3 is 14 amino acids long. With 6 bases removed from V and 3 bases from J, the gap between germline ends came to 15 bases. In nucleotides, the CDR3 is TGTGCCAGCAGCGTACAGCCAAAGAACTACGAGCAGTACTTC. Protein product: CASSVQPKNYEQYF.

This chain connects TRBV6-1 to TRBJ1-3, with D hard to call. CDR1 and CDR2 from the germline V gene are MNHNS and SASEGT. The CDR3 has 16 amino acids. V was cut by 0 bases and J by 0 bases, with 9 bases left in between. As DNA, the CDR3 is TGTGCCAGCAGTGAAGCAGACGGGAGCTCTGGAAACACCATATATTTT. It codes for CASSEADGSSGNTIYF.

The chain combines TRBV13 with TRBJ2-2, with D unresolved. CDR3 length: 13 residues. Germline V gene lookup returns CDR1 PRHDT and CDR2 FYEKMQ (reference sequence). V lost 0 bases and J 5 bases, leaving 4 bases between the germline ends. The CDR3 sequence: CASSLGRTGELFF. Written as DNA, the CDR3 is TGTGCCAGCAGCTTAGGAAGGACCGGGGAGCTGTTTTTT. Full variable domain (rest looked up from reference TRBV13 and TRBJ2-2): AAGVIQSPRHLIKEKRETATLKCYPIPRHDTVYWYQQGPGQDPQFLISFYEKMQSDKGSIPDRFSAQQFSDYHSELNMSSLELGDSALYFCASSLGRTGELFFGEGSRLTVL.

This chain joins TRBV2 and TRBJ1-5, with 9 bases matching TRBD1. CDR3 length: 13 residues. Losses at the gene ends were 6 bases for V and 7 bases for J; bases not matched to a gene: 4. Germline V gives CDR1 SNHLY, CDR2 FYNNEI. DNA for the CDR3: TGTGCCAGCAGCCTTACAGGGGGCCAGCCCCAGCATTTT. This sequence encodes CASSLTGGQPQHF.

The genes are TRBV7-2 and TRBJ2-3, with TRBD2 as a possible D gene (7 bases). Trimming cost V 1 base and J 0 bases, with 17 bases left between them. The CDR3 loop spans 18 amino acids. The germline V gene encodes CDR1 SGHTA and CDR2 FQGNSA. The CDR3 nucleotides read TGTGCCAGCAGCTTAGGTTTGGCGGGGGCCTCTAGCACAGATACGCAGTATTTT. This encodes CASSLGLAGASSTDTQYF.

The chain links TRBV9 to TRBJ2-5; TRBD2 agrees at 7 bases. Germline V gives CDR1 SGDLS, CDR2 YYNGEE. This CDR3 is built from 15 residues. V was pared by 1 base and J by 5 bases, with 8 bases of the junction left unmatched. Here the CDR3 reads CASSVSAGITETQYF. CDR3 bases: TGTGCCAGCAGCGTATCAGCGGGAATTACGGAGACCCAGTACTTC. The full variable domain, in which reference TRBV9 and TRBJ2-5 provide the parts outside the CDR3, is DSGVTQTPKHLITATGQRVTLRCSPRSGDLSVYWYQQSLDQGLQFLIQYYNGEERAKGNILERFSAQQFPDLHSELNLSSLELGDSALYFCASSVSAGITETQYFGPGTRLLVL.

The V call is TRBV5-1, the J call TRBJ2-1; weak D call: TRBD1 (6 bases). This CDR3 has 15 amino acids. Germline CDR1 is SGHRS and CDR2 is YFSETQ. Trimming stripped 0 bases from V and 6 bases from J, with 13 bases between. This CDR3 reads CASSLVGAIGNEQFF. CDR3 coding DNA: TGCGCCAGCAGCTTGGTGGGGGCGATAGGCAATGAGCAGTTCTTC.

The CDR3 DNA is TGTGCCAGCAGTTTAGGGTCCCAAGAGACCCAGTACTTC. The encoded protein is CASSLGSQETQYF. This chain links TRBV28 with TRBJ2-5; D not certain. CDR3 length equals 13 residues. The V end was cut by 2 bases, the J end by 1 base, with 5 bases between. Germline CDR1 is MDHEN and CDR2 is SYDVKM.

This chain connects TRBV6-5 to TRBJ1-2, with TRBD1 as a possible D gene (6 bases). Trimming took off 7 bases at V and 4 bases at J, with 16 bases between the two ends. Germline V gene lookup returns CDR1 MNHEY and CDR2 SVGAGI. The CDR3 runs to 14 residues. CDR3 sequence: CASTERGGSYGYTF. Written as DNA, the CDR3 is TGTGCCAGCACCGAAAGGGGGGGTTCCTATGGCTACACCTTC.

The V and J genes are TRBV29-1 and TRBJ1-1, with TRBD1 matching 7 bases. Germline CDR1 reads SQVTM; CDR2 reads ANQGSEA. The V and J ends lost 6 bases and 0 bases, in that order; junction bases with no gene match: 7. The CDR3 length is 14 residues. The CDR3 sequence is CSVARDSLNTEAFF. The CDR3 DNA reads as TGCAGCGTCGCCCGGGACAGCTTGAACACTGAAGCTTTCTTT.

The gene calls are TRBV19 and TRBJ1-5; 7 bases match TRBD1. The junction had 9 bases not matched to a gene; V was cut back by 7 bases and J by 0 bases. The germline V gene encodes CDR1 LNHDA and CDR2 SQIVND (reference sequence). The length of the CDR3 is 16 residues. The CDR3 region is CASTTRQGSSNQPQHF. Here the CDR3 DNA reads TGTGCCAGTACCACCCGACAGGGATCTAGCAATCAGCCCCAGCATTTT.

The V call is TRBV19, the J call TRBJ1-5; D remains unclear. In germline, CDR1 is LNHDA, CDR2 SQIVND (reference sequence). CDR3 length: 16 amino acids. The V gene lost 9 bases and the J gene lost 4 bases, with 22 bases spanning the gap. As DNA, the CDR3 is TGTGCCAGCAAACCGGCATTGGGGAAGGAAAATCAGCCCCAGCATTTT. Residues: CASKPALGKENQPQHF.

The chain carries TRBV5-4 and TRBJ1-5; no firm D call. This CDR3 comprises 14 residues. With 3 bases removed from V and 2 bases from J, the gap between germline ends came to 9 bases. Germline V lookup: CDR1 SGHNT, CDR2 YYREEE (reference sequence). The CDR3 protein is CASSSDPGNQPQHF. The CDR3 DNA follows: TGTGCCAGCAGCTCTGACCCTGGCAATCAGCCCCAGCATTTT.

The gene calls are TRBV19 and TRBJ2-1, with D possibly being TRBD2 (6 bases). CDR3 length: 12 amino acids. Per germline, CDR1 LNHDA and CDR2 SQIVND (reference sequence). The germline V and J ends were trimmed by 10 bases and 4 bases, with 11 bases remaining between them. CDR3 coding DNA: TGTGCCACCTCTCGGGAGTACAATGAGCAGTTCTTC. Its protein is CATSREYNEQFF. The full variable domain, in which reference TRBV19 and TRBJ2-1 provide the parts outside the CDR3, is DGGITQSPKYLFRKEGQNVTLSCEQNLNHDAMYWYRQDPGQGLRLIYYSQIVNDFQKGDIAEGYSVSREKKESFPLTVTSAQKNPTAFYLCATSREYNEQFFGPGTRLTVL.

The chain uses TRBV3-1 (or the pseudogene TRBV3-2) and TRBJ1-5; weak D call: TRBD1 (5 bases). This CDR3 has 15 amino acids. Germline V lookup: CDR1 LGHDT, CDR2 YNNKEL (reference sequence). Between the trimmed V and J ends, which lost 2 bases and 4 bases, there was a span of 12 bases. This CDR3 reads CASSQYQGANQPQHF. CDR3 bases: TGTGCCAGCAGCCAATATCAGGGCGCAAATCAGCCCCAGCATTTT.

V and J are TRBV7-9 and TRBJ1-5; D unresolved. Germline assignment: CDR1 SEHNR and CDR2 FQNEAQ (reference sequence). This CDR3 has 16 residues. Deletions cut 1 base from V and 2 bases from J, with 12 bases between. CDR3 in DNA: TGTGCCAGCAGCTTAGTACGGCAAGCGGGCAATCAGCCCCAGCATTTT. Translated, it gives CASSLVRQAGNQPQHF. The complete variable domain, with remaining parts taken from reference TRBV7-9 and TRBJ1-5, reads DTGVSQNPRHKITKRGQNVTFRCDPISEHNRLYWYRQTLGQGPEFLTYFQNEAQLEKSRLLSDRFSAERPKGSFSTLEIQRTEQGDSAMYLCASSLVRQAGNQPQHFGDGTRLSIL.

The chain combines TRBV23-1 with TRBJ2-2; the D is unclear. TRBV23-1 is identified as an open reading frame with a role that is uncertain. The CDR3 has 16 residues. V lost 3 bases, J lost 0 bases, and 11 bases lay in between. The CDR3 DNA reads TGCGCCAGCAGTCACAATACTTACGCGAACACCGGGGAGCTGTTTTTT. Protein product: CASSHNTYANTGELFF.

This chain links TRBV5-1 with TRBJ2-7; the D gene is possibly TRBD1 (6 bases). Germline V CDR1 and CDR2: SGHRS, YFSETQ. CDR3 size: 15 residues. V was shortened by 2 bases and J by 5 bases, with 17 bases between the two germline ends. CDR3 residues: CASSFNQPRGHEQYF. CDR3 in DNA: TGCGCCAGCAGCTTTAATCAACCCAGGGGACACGAGCAGTACTTC. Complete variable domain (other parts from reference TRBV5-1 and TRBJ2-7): KAGVTQTPRYLIKTRGQQVTLSCSPISGHRSVSWYQQTPGQGLQFLFEYFSETQRNKGNFPGRFSGRQFSNSRSEMNVSTLELGDSALYLCASSFNQPRGHEQYFGPGTRLTVT.

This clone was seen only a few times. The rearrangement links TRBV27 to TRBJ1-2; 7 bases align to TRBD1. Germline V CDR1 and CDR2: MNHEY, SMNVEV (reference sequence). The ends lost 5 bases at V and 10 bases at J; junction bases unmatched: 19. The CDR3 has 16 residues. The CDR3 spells CASSPTRDSRPMFYTF. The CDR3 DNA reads TGTGCCAGCAGTCCAACACGGGACAGCCGACCAATGTTCTACACCTTC.

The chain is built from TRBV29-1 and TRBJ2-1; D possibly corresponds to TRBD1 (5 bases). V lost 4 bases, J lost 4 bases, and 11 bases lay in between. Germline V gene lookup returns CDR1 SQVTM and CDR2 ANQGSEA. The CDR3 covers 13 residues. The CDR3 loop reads CSVAGPLYNEQFF. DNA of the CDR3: TGCAGCGTTGCAGGGCCATTATACAATGAGCAGTTCTTC.

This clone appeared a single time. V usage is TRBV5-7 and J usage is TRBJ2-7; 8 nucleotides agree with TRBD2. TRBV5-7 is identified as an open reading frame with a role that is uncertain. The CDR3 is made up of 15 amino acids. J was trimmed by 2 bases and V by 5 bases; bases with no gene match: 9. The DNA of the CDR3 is TGTGCCAGCAGATCGAAACCGGGACTAGCCTACGAGCAGTACTTC. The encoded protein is CASRSKPGLAYEQYF.

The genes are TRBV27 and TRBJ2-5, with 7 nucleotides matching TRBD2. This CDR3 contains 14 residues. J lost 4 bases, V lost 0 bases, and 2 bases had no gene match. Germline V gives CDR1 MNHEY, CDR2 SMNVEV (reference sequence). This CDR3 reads CASSLSTSVETQYF. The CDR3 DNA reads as TGTGCCAGCAGTTTATCAACTAGCGTAGAGACCCAGTACTTC.

DNA for the CDR3: TGTGCCAGCACCCCGCAGGGGTTATCCTACAATGAGCAGTTCTTC. Translated, it gives CASTPQGLSYNEQFF. This sequence joins TRBV2 and TRBJ2-1, with a tentative D call TRBD1 (6 bases). V dropped 7 bases and J dropped 1 base, with 14 bases sitting between them. CDR1 and CDR2 from the germline V gene are SNHLY and FYNNEI. This CDR3 is built from 15 residues.

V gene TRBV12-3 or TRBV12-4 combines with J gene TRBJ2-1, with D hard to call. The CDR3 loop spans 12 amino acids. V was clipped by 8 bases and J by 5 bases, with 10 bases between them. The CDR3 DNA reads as TGTGCCAGCCGGCCTACGGACAATGAGCAGTTCTTC. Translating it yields CASRPTDNEQFF.

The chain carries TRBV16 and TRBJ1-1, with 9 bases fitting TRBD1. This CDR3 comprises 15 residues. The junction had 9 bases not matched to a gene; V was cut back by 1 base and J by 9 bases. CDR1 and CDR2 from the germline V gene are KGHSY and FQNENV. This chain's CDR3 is CASSQYKSGTGQAFF. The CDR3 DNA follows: TGTGCCAGCAGCCAATACAAATCCGGGACAGGGCAAGCTTTCTTT.

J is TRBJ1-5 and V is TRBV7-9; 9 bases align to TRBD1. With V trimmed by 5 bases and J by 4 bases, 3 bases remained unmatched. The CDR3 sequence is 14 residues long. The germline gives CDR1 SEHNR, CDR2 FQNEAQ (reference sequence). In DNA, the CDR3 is TGTGCCAGCAGCGGGACAGGGCAGAATCAGCCCCAGCATTTT. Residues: CASSGTGQNQPQHF.

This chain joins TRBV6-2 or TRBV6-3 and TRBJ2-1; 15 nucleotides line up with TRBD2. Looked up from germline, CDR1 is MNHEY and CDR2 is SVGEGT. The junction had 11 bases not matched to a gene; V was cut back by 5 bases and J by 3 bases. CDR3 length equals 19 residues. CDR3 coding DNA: TGTGCCAGCAGTCCGGGACTAGCGGGGGGCCTAGGCAGCTACAATGAGCAGTTCTTC. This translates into CASSPGLAGGLGSYNEQFF.